This T cell receptor (beta chain) was documented in a study of vaccination and CD4 T cells after COVID-19. At the level of the study: Median time from COVID diagnosis to post-COVID sampling was 101 days (35 to 161).

Described time point: late sampling 161 to 241 days after vaccination in three convalescent patients. The treatment denotes: 10-day PBMC culture with coronavirus spike peptide pools or control peptides (ViraFEST assay). Sequencing of cultured CD4+ T cell DNA used the Oncomine TCR Beta short-read assay. TCRdb re-called the PCR reads with MiXCR, one entry per CDR3 protein. The profile shows about 23,000 distinct CDR3 sequences, around two fifths of them singletons. General observations from the study: Spike mono-reactivity was shown by 304 of 307 vaccine-specific clones in convalescent patients.

As for this clonotype: Antigen specificity is unknown.

The germline V and J ends were trimmed by 8 bases and 1 base, with 12 bases remaining between them. CDR1 and CDR2 (germline): SGHAT, FQDESV (reference sequence). The CDR3 extends over 13 amino acids. The receptor was isolated from a human donor who had recovered from COVID-19. The chain has TRBV11-1 and TRBJ2-7; D unclear. The sample here was CD4+ T cells from blood, cultured in vitro, taken about 7 months after SARS-CoV-2 vaccination. CDR3 loop: CASARDGSYEQYF. In nucleotides, the CDR3 is TGTGCCAGCGCCAGAGATGGATCCTACGAGCAGTACTTC.